This section outlines one T cell receptor (beta chain) sequence together with its context. The table lists this clone with a count of one. Its antigen is still unknown. No base quality information exists; no much larger clone differs at one position. The data derive from a study of cytomegalovirus exposure and HLA in healthy donors (TCRdb year 2017). Some background on the complete study: An earlier analysis of approximately 640 of the donors reported approximately 290 Gb of sequence data and about 100 million unique TCR beta sequences from about 180 million T cells. An early release covering 500 to 750 HLA-typed donors comprised about 300 gigabases of sequencing data and about 90 million unique TCR sequences. Of the roughly 400 genotyped donors, 70% to 90% were placed in the genetic ancestry cluster associated with self-reported Caucasian donors. The aim of the study was to test whether cataloging public T cell receptors could identify signatures of past pathogen exposure. The study used immunosequencing to profile the T cell repertoires of approximately 630 subjects and linked those repertoires to cytomegalovirus serostatus. A separate validation cohort of about 110 different subjects was used in addition to the 666-subject first cohort. To predict cytomegalovirus infection status, the study combined high-throughput TCR immunosequencing, statistical association of individual TCRs with disease status, and machine learning. A later analysis re-examined previously published TCR beta repertoires from more than 550 donors and added high-resolution HLA genotyping to investigate patterns of TCR occurrence. Rather than using new phenotypic data, the later analysis identified candidate immune exposures from TCR beta sequences and from how often those sequences occurred across donors. An earlier analysis of 587 of the donors applied high-throughput TCR beta sequencing to assess whether each TCR beta V gene segment acted as functional or pseudogenic. Alongside the repertoire data, information on donor age, sex, ethnicity and CMV serostatus was compiled. Genome-wide SNP genotypes for about 65% of the roughly 670 donors were used in a later genetic analysis, which treated that subset as a discovery cohort. Every repertoire in the discovery cohort had been generated on one and the same sequencing platform. Both class I and class II loci were covered by HLA typing, at four-digit resolution. The number of donors typed differed by locus, with about 629-640 for A, B, C, DRB1 and DQB1, approximately 500 for DQA1, 600 to 610 for DPA1, and 450 to 480 for DPB1. Roughly 5 DR-DQ haplotypes were handled as single units for association and clustering because linkage in the cohort was strong. Across around 400 genotyped donors of the cohort, an average of about 240,000 unique TCR beta nucleotide sequences per donor were sequenced, and roughly a sixth of those sequences were non-productive.

CDR1 is given as SGHNT and CDR2 as YYREEE, both from the germline V gene (reference sequence). A distance of 8 bases separates the germline ends of V and J, which lose 0 bases and 7 bases respectively. Including cysteine and phenylalanine, the CDR3 has 14 amino acids. The retained sequence is limited to the CDR3, 42 bases, with the frame set at the first base. The paper as a whole reports these results and caveats: When HLA alleles, especially DR and DQ, strongly co-occurred, attributing TCR associations to individual alleles was difficult. Presence/absence analyses assumed roughly uniform sequencing depth across donors, an assumption that may not hold. Because the 87-base-pair reads could not distinguish some IMGT-functional V segments, including TRBV6-2 and TRBV6-3, those segments were excluded. Linkage disequilibrium might explain the correlated functional status among segregating V segments, but an unknown experimental factor could not be excluded. The classifier was reported to diagnose cytomegalovirus status with high specificity and sensitivity in both the original and validation cohorts. Compared with equally common non-associated chains, HLA-associated TCR beta chains in a later analysis were more clonally expanded and had lower generation probabilities. The study gave a list of 150 to 200 TCR beta chains associated with cytomegalovirus. According to the authors, the approach could potentially be generalized to other disease states and immunological phenotypes. In a later genetic analysis, a missense DCLRE1C variant was associated with V-gene and J-gene trimming of TCR beta chains, and the association was replicated in an independent cohort. Several of the top co-occurrence clusters appeared to be linked to parvovirus B19, influenza, CMV and Epstein-Barr virus, according to a later analysis. Immune exposure information for the cohort was limited to CMV serostatus. In vitro tests confirmed that three of the cytomegalovirus-associated TCR beta chains recognize cytomegalovirus antigens. In a later analysis, the rate of TCR association differed among HLA loci, with DRB1 alleles having the most associated TCRs and HLA-C alleles having the fewest. Because some donors lacked HLA typing at each locus, the association tests relied only on the typed subset. A further reported finding was that TCR beta sequences accurately predicted the HLA-A and HLA-B alleles for most subjects in the first cohort. The earlier analysis of 587 of the donors excluded 15 to 20 rarely observed V segments, including chromosome 9 orphons, because counts were too low. In a later analysis, most CMV-associated TCR beta chains were found to appear HLA-restricted, with HLA associations seemingly driven largely by CMV exposure. Most TCR sequences were seen in very few donors, while some public TCRs were found in many individuals. Only TCR beta chains were sequenced in this cohort, and the absence of alpha or paired-chain data limited detectable features. A cluster of highly shared sequence variants was judged likely to represent a technical artifact of the sequencing pipeline. Broadly in line with IMGT annotations, most TCR beta V segments showed up in productive rearrangements about 87% or about 30% of the time in an earlier analysis of several hundred of the donors. Specific HLA alleles were associated with 15,000 to 20,000 TCR beta sequences at a false discovery rate of 0.05 in a later analysis. In a later genetic analysis, fewer N-insertions in productive TCRs were reported among donors in an Asian-associated ancestry cluster than the approximately 670-donor mean.

The cohort was made up of under 800 healthy bone marrow donors. Cohort members were all nominally healthy when sampled, although unrecorded immune exposures were likely present. The donor was CMV seronegative and was included in the group of 352 seronegative cohort members. A peripheral blood sample was collected from each donor, and TCR beta sequencing was performed on peripheral blood mononuclear cells. Genomic DNA was extracted from the blood cell samples with the Qiagen DNeasy Blood Extraction Kit. The library was prepared using the immunoSEQ multiplex PCR assay. For the multiplex PCR, a mixture combining 60 forward primers for TCR Vbeta segments and 13 reverse primers for TCR Jbeta segments was used. A multiplex PCR assay on genomic DNA amplified the CDR3 region of rearranged TCR beta genes. Amplified TCR beta libraries were sequenced as 87-base-pair reads on the Illumina HiSeq System. Processing in the source paper ran as follows. A later analysis tallied roughly 76 million unique TCR beta chains across the approximately 670 repertoires, and about 12 million of those chains were shared by two or more donors. Raw reads were error-corrected and collapsed into unique sequences by a nearest-neighbor algorithm in which closely related sequences were merged to remove PCR and sequencing errors. To assign V, D and J gene segments, CDR3 sequences were aligned to IMGT reference sequences. For a sequence to be retained, a match of at least six nucleotides to both a V gene segment and a J gene segment was required. A rearrangement counted as productive if the CDR3 had no stop codons and remained in frame with V and J, and every other rearrangement counted as non-productive. Following IMGT convention, CDR3 was defined as the stretch from the second conserved V-encoded cysteine up to the conserved J-encoded phenylalanine. The earlier analysis of about 570 of the donors excluded any sequence lacking an unambiguous match to a single V gene segment. In an earlier analysis of several hundred of the donors, a V segment was called functional when productive rearrangements were above 56.7%, and segregating when the standard deviation between donors exceeded 5%. To diagnose cytomegalovirus status from the catalog of TCR beta chain sequences, a statistical classification framework was built. In a later analysis, TCR nucleotide sequences were compared against IMGT/GENE-DB human TR gene sequences so that V and J genes could be assigned. The TCRdist pipeline was used in a later analysis to assign CDR3 sequences and most-parsimonious VDJ recombination scenarios. A later analysis defined each TCR beta chain by its CDR3 amino acid sequence plus V-gene family, and excluded reads lacking a unique V-gene family. As a way to deal with suspected cross-contamination and a sequencing artifact, a later analysis dropped roughly 620 nucleotide sequences that were highly shared and had low generation probability. In a later analysis, a clonal expansion index for each public chain was calculated from normalized within-repertoire ranks of inferred template counts. In a later analysis, generation probabilities were computed with a VDJ recombination model fitted to out-of-frame rearrangements, and the resulting probabilities were checked against IGoR. A later analysis scored TCR-TCR, TCR-HLA and TCR-CMV co-occurrence with hypergeometric tests, applying a repertoire-size bias correction to TCR pairs. In a later analysis, false discovery rates were estimated by permuting HLA or CMV assignments 20 times. In a later analysis, co-occurring TCRs were grouped with DBSCAN, and TCRdist sequence similarity was added when clustering was performed within HLA-allele-positive subsets. Repertoires with fewer than 30,000 or more than 120,000 public chains, plus five repertoires with anomalous nucleotide sharing, were excluded from co-occurrence clustering. The immuneACCESS repertoire file appears here via TCRdb, limited to in-frame rearrangements. These files lack a portion of the clones; in checked studies, under half of the deficit traces to unresolved V genes, and the cause of the others is not known. V, J and clone size reflect that table, while D and trimming were determined from the DNA. This sample lists some 130,000 clones; just under 80% were detected once. The ten largest clonotypes hold roughly 1.9% of the sample.

Source material: PBMCs. This receptor was identified in a woman in her forties in good health and CMV-seronegative. The rearrangement combines TRBV5-4 with TRBJ1-6, with a tentative D gene TRBD1 over 5 matching bases. CDR3 protein: CASSLVEGNSPLHF. The sequence in DNA is TGTGCCAGCAGCTTGGTGGAGGGGAATTCACCCCTCCACTTT.